This entry concerns a single TCR beta chain. As yet, its antigen is unknown. This entry is derived from a study of T-cell reconstitution after alpha-beta-depleted transplantation in children. Study-level results: T cells produced anew were the main source of T-cell counts and diversity one year after transplant. Certain patients had high TCRbeta diversity at day 60, and it came from recipient T cells and thymic progenitors that survived. Roughly two months post-transplant, alpha-beta T cells reportedly originated from several hundred graft clones that had expanded.

Preparation of the TCRbeta library involved a method that used unique molecular identifiers. In TCRdb, the PCR reads were re-called with MiXCR into one record per CDR3 protein. Among about a million distinct CDR3 sequences listed, less than 30% were seen once. V lost 8 bases and J 2 bases, leaving 12 bases between the germline ends. This CDR3 comprises 13 residues. Germline CDR1 reads SEHNR; CDR2 reads FQNEAQ (reference sequence). V usage is TRBV7-9 and J usage is TRBJ2-5; D possibly corresponds to TRBD1 (5 bases). Here the sequenced sample was PBMCs, mostly from graft donor cells, taken 360 days after TCRalphabeta/CD19-depleted stem cell transplant. The sequence derives from a boy younger than two who had a stem cell transplant for SCID, so the T cells may come from the graft donor. The DNA for the CDR3 is TGTGCCAGCGGGGCACGACTGCAAGAGACCCAGTACTTC. This translates into CASGARLQETQYF. The variable domain in full, completed from reference TRBV7-9 and TRBJ2-5, reads DTGVSQNPRHKITKRGQNVTFRCDPISEHNRLYWYRQTLGQGPEFLTYFQNEAQLEKSRLLSDRFSAERPKGSFSTLEIQRTEQGDSAMYLCASGARLQETQYFGPGTRLLVL.